This T cell receptor beta chain was captured by sequencing in a study of OX40 agonist ivuxolimab in advanced cancers. As for the study in general: Prior anti-PD-1, anti-PD-L1 or anti-CTLA-4 therapy was allowed; around 40% had some. Study observations and caveats: Relative to CD4+, CD8+ T cells held more expanded clones on average.

Only in-frame clones appear in the TCRdb table, and some are missing; sequencing was by immunoSEQ multiplex PCR. Of under 90,000 clones listed, around 92% were seen once; the top ten hold approximately 2.4%. As for this clone: What it binds is not known.

Germline loops: CDR1 MNHEY, CDR2 SMNVEV (reference sequence). The ends lost 2 bases at V and 6 bases at J; junction bases unmatched: 4. CDR3 length: 15 residues. This chain uses TRBV27 with TRBJ1-4, with 9 bases lining up with TRBD1. The TCR was taken from an adult with an advanced solid tumor such as melanoma, head and neck, liver or kidney cancer. Sequencing used CD4+ or CD8+ T cells sorted from blood, obtained in a trial of the OX40 agonist ivuxolimab. CDR3 in amino acids: CASSLVGQGDEKLFF. The DNA of the CDR3 is TGTGCCAGCAGTTTAGTGGGACAGGGAGATGAAAAACTGTTTTTT.